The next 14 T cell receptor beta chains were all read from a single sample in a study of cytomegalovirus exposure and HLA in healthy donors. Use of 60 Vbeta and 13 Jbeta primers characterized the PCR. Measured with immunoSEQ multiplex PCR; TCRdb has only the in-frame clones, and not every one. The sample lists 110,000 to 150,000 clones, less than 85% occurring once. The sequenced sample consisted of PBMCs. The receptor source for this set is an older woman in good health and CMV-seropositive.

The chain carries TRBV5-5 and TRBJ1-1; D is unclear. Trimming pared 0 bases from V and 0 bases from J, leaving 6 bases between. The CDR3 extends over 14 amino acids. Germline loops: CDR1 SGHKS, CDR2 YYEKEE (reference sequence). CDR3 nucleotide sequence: TGTGCCAGCAGCTTGGCAGACATGAACACTGAAGCTTTCTTT. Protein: CASSLADMNTEAFF.

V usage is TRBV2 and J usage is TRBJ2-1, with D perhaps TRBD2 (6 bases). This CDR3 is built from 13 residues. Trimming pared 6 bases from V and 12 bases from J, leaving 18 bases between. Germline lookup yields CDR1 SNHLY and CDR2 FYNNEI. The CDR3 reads CASSPFREVRQFF. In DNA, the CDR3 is TGTGCCAGCAGCCCGTTCAGGGAGGTAAGGCAGTTCTTC.

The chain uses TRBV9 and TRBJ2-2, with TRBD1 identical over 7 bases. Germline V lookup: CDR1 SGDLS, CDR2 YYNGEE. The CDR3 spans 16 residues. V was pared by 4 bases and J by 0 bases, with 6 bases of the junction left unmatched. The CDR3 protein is CASSPGQAPNTGELFF. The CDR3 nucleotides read TGTGCCAGCAGCCCTGGACAGGCCCCGAACACCGGGGAGCTGTTTTTT.

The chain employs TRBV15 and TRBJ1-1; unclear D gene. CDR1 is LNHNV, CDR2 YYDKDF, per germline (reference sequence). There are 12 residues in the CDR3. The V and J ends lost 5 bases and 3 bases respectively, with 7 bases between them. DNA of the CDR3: TGTGCCACCAGCCGACGGGACACTGAAGCTTTCTTT. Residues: CATSRRDTEAFF.

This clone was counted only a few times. In DNA form, the CDR3 reads TGCGCCAGCAGCCTTACAGGGGATGTAGCTGGCTACACCTTC. It encodes CASSLTGDVAGYTF. The chain recombines TRBV5-1 with TRBJ1-2; 7 nucleotides match TRBD1. Germline V gives CDR1 SGHRS, CDR2 YFSETQ. Unmatched junction bases numbered 10, after V lost 4 bases and J lost 7 bases. This CDR3 contains 14 residues.

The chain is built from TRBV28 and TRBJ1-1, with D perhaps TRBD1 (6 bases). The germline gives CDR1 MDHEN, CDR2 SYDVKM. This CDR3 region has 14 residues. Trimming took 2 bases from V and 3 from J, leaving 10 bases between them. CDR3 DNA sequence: TGTGCCAGCAGTTTAACAGGGTTGGACACTGAAGCTTTCTTT. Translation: CASSLTGLDTEAFF.

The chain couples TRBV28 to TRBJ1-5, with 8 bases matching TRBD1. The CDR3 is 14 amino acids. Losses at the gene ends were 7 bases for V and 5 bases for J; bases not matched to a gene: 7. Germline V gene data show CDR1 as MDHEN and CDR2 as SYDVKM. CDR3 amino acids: CASTVTGGDQPQHF. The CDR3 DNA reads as TGTGCCAGCACCGTCACAGGGGGTGATCAGCCCCAGCATTTT.

The DNA of the CDR3 is TGTGCCAGCAGTCCCGGGACAGGGAAGGCCCTCAATCAGCCCCAGCATTTT. Its translation: CASSPGTGKALNQPQHF. This chain joins TRBV28 and TRBJ1-5, with 9 bases identical to TRBD1. The trim removed 5 bases at V and 3 bases at J, leaving 11 bases unmatched. CDR1 is MDHEN and CDR2 is SYDVKM in the germline V gene. The CDR3 sequence is 17 residues long.

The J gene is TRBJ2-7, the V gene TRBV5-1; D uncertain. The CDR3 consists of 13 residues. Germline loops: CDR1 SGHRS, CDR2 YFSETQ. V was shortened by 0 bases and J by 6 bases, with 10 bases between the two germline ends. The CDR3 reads CASSLGFRSEQYF. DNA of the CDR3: TGCGCCAGCAGCTTGGGTTTTAGGAGCGAGCAGTACTTC.

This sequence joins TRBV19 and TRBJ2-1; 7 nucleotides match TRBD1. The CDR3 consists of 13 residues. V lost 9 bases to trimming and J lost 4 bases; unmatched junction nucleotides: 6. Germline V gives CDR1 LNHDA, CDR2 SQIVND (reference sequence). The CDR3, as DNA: TGTGCCAGCAGGGGGACACCATACAATGAGCAGTTCTTC. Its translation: CASRGTPYNEQFF.

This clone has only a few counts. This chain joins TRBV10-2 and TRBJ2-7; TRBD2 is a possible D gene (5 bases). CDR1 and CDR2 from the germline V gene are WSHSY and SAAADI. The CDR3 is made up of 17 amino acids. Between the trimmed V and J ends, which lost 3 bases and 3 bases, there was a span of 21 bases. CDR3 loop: CASSDAGWKAGYYEQYF. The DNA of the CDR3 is TGCGCCAGCAGTGATGCGGGTTGGAAGGCGGGTTACTACGAGCAGTACTTC.

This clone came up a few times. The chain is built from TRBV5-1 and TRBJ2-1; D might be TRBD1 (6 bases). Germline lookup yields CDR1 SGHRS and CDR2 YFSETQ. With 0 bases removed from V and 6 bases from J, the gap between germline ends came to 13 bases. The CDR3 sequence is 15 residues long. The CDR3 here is CASSLDGQLINEQFF. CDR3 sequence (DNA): TGCGCCAGCAGCTTGGATGGACAGCTAATCAATGAGCAGTTCTTC.

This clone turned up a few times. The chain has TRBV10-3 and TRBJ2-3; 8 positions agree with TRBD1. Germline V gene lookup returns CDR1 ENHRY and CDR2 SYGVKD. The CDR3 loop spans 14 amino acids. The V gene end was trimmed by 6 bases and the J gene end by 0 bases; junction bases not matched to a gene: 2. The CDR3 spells CAIRQGASTDTQYF. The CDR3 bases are TGTGCCATCAGGCAGGGGGCCAGCACAGATACGCAGTATTTT.

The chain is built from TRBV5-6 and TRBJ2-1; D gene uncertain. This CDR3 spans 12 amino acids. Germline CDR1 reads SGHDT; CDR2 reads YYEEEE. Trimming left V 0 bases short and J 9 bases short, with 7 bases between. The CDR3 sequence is CASSLVEAEQFF. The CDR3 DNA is TGTGCCAGCAGCTTGGTAGAGGCTGAGCAGTTCTTC.